The 5 T cell receptor beta chains in this list originate from one sample, sequenced in a study of blood T cell repertoires in COVID-19. Some clones are missing from TCRdb's copy, which holds only in-frame ones; the method was immunoSEQ multiplex PCR. The table has roughly 250,000 clones, approximately 84% seen once. The sample comprised peripheral blood. These receptors were obtained from a man aged 40-55 years with acute or convalescent COVID-19.

J is TRBJ2-3 and V is TRBV12-3 or TRBV12-4, with D perhaps matching TRBD2 (7 bases). Trimming left V 8 bases short and J 6 bases short, with 15 bases between. CDR3 length: 13 amino acids. CDR3 loop: CASHRRGADTQYF. CDR3 nucleotides: TGTGCCAGCCATCGACGGGGGGCGGATACGCAGTATTTT.

V gene TRBV6-1 combines with J gene TRBJ2-1, with unresolved D. The CDR3 loop spans 15 amino acids. V was trimmed by 2 bases and J by 0 bases, leaving 8 bases between them. The germline CDR1 and CDR2 sequences are MNHNS and SASEGT. CDR3 residues: CASSESPFSYNEQFF. The CDR3 region has the DNA TGTGCCAGCAGTGAAAGCCCTTTCTCCTACAATGAGCAGTTCTTC.

The V and J genes are TRBV3-1 (or the pseudogene TRBV3-2) and TRBJ1-1; possible D gene TRBD1, 5 bases. Trimming stripped 4 bases from V and 1 base from J, with 10 bases between. The germline V gene encodes CDR1 LGHDT and CDR2 YNNKEL (reference sequence). The CDR3 contains 14 residues. The CDR3 region is CASSRAQGNTEAFF. The CDR3 DNA reads as TGTGCCAGCAGCCGGGCGCAGGGGAACACTGAAGCTTTCTTT.

CDR3 sequence reads: CASQGTLYNEQFF. The CDR3 coding sequence is TGTGCCAGCCAAGGGACTCTCTACAATGAGCAGTTCTTC. The J gene is TRBJ2-1, the V gene TRBV2, with a tentative D call TRBD2 (6 bases). The CDR3 is made up of 13 amino acids. V was trimmed by 8 bases and J by 3 bases, leaving 11 bases between them. Looked up from germline, CDR1 is SNHLY and CDR2 is FYNNEI.

The chain recombines TRBV19 with TRBJ2-2, with TRBD1 identical over 8 bases. J lost 1 base, V lost 5 bases, and 6 bases had no gene match. CDR3 length: 16 amino acids. The germline V gene encodes CDR1 LNHDA and CDR2 SQIVND (reference sequence). The CDR3: CASSLFGTGNTGELFF. The DNA for the CDR3 is TGTGCCAGTAGTCTCTTCGGGACAGGGAACACCGGGGAGCTGTTTTTT.